This T cell receptor (beta chain) was found in a study of T cells in localized non-small cell lung cancer. Overall study findings and caveats: Median detection of top 100 tumor clones in adjacent lung was around 59 clones. Only one tumor region was sequenced, so heterogeneity remains possible. There was higher T cell clonality in uninvolved adjacent lung than in tumor, and it was highest there.

The ends were cut back, 4 bases at V and 7 bases at J, with 16 bases in the middle. The CDR3 is made up of 13 amino acids. Germline values: CDR1 GTSNPN, CDR2 SVGIG (reference sequence). For this clone: Its antigen remains unknown.

Data came from immunoSEQ multiplex PCR; TCRdb stores just in-frame clones and leaves some out. Of roughly 15,000 clones in the sample, 75% to 90% were seen once. This sequence was found in a female donor older than 55 with stage III squamous cell lung carcinoma. This specimen consisted of peripheral blood, obtained before any cancer treatment. This chain uses TRBV30 with TRBJ1-2; D uncertain. In DNA form, the CDR3 reads TGTGCCTGGAACGAGGCGGGGATTACTGGCTACACCTTC. This sequence encodes CAWNEAGITGYTF.